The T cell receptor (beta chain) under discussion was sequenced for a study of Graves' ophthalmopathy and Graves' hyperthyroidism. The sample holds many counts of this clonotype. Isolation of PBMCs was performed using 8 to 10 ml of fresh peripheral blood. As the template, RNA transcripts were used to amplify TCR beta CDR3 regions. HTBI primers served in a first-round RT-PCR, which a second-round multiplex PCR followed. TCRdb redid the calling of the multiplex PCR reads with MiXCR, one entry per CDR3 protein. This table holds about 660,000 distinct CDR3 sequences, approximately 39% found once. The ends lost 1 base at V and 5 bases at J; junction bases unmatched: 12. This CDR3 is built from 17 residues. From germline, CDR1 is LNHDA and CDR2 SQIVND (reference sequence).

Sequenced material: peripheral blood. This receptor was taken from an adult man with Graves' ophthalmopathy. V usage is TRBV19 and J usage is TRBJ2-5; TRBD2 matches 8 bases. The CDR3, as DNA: TGTGCCAGTAGTATAGGGGGGAGCGGGAGTCAGCAGGAGACCCAGTACTTC. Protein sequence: CASSIGGSGSQQETQYF.